The rows below give T cell receptor beta chains drawn from one sample of a study of T-cell reconstitution after alpha-beta-depleted transplantation in children. Each CDR3 protein gets one entry after TCRdb re-called the PCR reads with MiXCR. In the table there are about 610,000 distinct CDR3 sequences, about 10% of which are singletons. Material: PBMCs from the stem cell graft donor, obtained from the stem cell graft. Receptor source: a human donor who donated a stem cell graft to a child with acute myeloid leukemia. Both conserved end residues are part of each CDR3. The order of the fields is J gene, clone size, CDR3 length, D gene, V gene, CDR3 protein, CDR3 DNA. A D gene is named only where the DNA matches it firmly. Clone size is not always given. Where it is, it says once, few, many or a class for expanded clones.

>TRBJ2-1|-|13|-|TRBV12-3/TRBV12-4
CASRQELGGEQFF
TGTGCCAGCAGGCAAGAGTTGGGGGGTGAGCAGTTCTTC
>TRBJ1-2|many|13|TRBD1|TRBV12-3/TRBV12-4
CASSPGGAYGYTF
TGTGCCAGCAGCCCAGGGGGCGCCTATGGCTACACCTTC
>TRBJ1-5|-|15|-|TRBV18
CASSPPGVPNQPQHF
TGTGCCAGCTCACCTCCAGGGGTACCCAATCAGCCCCAGCATTTT
>TRBJ2-7|many|16|TRBD2|TRBV10-2
CASSRRASGATYEQYF
TGCGCCAGCAGTAGGCGGGCCAGCGGGGCAACCTACGAGCAGTACTTC
>TRBJ2-7|-|16|TRBD2|TRBV6-2/TRBV6-3
CASSYISGRSSYEQYF
TGTGCCAGCAGTTACATAAGCGGGAGGAGCTCCTACGAGCAGTACTTC
>TRBJ1-1|-|15|TRBD1|TRBV7-9
CASRDRQGSLTEAFF
TGTGCCAGCAGAGATCGACAGGGTAGCCTCACTGAAGCTTTCTTT
>TRBJ2-2|-|16|-|TRBV11-2
CASSQGTWTGTGELFF
TGTGCCAGCAGCCAGGGAACTTGGACGGGCACCGGGGAGCTGTTTTTT
>TRBJ2-7|few|15|TRBD1|TRBV6-2/TRBV6-3
CASSSWTGGNYEQYF
TGTGCCAGCAGTTCCTGGACAGGGGGCAATTACGAGCAGTACTTC
>TRBJ1-1|few|14|-|TRBV3-1
CASSQLAMNTEAFF
TGTGCCAGCAGCCAACTGGCGATGAACACTGAAGCTTTCTTT
>TRBJ2-7|few|11|TRBD1|TRBV29-1
CSVEVGQVMYF
TGCAGCGTTGAAGTGGGACAGGTAATGTACTTC
>TRBJ2-7|few|14|-|TRBV7-6
CASSFSAFSYEQYF
TGTGCCAGCAGCTTCTCCGCGTTTTCCTACGAGCAGTACTTC
>TRBJ2-5|-|15|TRBD2|TRBV9
CASSSSGNIPETQYF
TGTGCCAGCAGCTCTAGCGGAAACATCCCAGAGACCCAGTACTTC
>TRBJ1-2|many|14|-|TRBV20-1
CSARDHGGGYGYTF
TGCAGTGCTAGAGATCATGGGGGCGGCTATGGCTACACCTTC
>TRBJ2-7|-|12|TRBD1|TRBV28
CASRTGGREQYF
TGTGCCTCCCGGACAGGGGGGCGGGAGCAGTACTTC
>TRBJ1-5|many|16|-|TRBV20-1
CSARGGHLNSNQPQHF
TGCAGTGCTAGAGGAGGACATCTCAATAGCAATCAGCCCCAGCATTTT
>TRBJ2-7|many|14|TRBD2|TRBV6-5
CASSWTSGRYEQYF
TGTGCCAGCAGTTGGACTAGCGGGAGGTACGAGCAGTACTTC
>TRBJ2-1|few|18|-|TRBV10-2
CASSLQGIMGLSTNEQFF
TGCGCCAGCAGCTTACAGGGGATAATGGGACTATCTACAAATGAGCAGTTCTTC
>TRBJ2-1|few|17|TRBD2|TRBV7-2
CASSLVLPGGPGNEQFF
TGTGCCAGCAGCTTAGTGCTCCCGGGAGGCCCGGGCAATGAGCAGTTCTTC
>TRBJ2-7|many|12|-|TRBV9
CASSAWTGEQYF
TGTGCCAGCAGCGCCTGGACGGGCGAGCAGTACTTC
>TRBJ2-1|-|15|TRBD2|TRBV5-1
CASSIGAREFDEQFF
TGCGCCAGCAGCATTGGAGCGCGGGAGTTCGATGAGCAGTTCTTC
>TRBJ2-7|many|10|-|TRBV2
CASSEYEQYF
TGTGCCAGCAGTGAGTACGAGCAGTACTTC
>TRBJ1-6|few|15|TRBD1|TRBV19
CASSIGQGDNSPLHF
TGTGCCAGTAGTATCGGACAGGGGGATAATTCACCCCTCCACTTT
>TRBJ1-5|few|15|-|TRBV20-1
CSARILLAGNQPQHF
TGCAGTGCTAGAATTCTATTGGCGGGCAATCAGCCCCAGCATTTT
>TRBJ1-1|few|16|TRBD1|TRBV4-2
CASSQDLGQGGTEAFF
TGTGCCAGCAGCCAAGATTTGGGCCAGGGGGGCACTGAAGCTTTCTTT
>TRBJ2-5|few|18|TRBD2|TRBV5-1
CASSVGLAGVLYQETQYF
TGCGCCAGCAGCGTCGGACTAGCGGGGGTACTGTACCAAGAGACCCAGTACTTC
>TRBJ2-1|many|14|TRBD2|TRBV14
CASSPTREWNEQFF
TGTGCCAGCAGCCCCACGCGGGAGTGGAATGAGCAGTTCTTC
>TRBJ1-5|few|13|TRBD1|TRBV27
CASSWTGLQPQHF
TGTGCCAGCAGTTGGACAGGGCTCCAGCCCCAGCATTTT
>TRBJ2-2|few|17|-|TRBV24-1
CATSDLTGTLNTGELFF
TGTGCCACCAGTGATTTAACCGGGACACTGAACACCGGGGAGCTGTTTTTT
>TRBJ2-3|many|13|-|TRBV20-1
CSATRPSTDTQYF
TGCAGTGCTACCCGGCCTAGCACAGATACGCAGTATTTT
>TRBJ2-1|-|15|-|TRBV20-1
CSARLTPRADNEQFF
TGCAGTGCTAGACTAACTCCTCGGGCGGATAATGAGCAGTTCTTC
>TRBJ2-7|-|14|-|TRBV29-1
CSVQFAGQSYEQYF
TGCAGCGTTCAGTTTGCGGGACAGAGCTACGAGCAGTACTTC
>TRBJ2-2|-|15|-|TRBV27
CASSLYRANTGELFF
TGTGCCAGCAGTTTATACAGGGCGAACACCGGGGAGCTGTTTTTT
>TRBJ2-3|many|16|TRBD2|TRBV28
CASSWGSRGRADTQYF
TGTGCCAGCAGTTGGGGGTCTCGAGGGAGGGCAGATACGCAGTATTTT
>TRBJ1-1|few|14|TRBD1|TRBV10-3
CAISATGKGTEAFF
TGTGCCATCAGCGCGACAGGGAAGGGCACTGAAGCTTTCTTT
>TRBJ2-1|-|17|TRBD2|TRBV7-8
CASSLRDAGGSYNEQFF
TGTGCCAGCAGCTTAAGGGATGCGGGAGGCTCGTACAATGAGCAGTTCTTC
>TRBJ2-3|few|19|TRBD1|TRBV24-1
CATSDLWTGGPYGTDTQYF
TGTGCCACCAGTGATTTGTGGACAGGGGGACCTTATGGCACAGATACGCAGTATTTT
>TRBJ2-7|-|14|-|TRBV20-1
CSVPVTRSSYEQYF
TGCAGTGTCCCCGTGACTCGATCCTCCTACGAGCAGTACTTC
>TRBJ1-5|few|12|-|TRBV30
CASQGGAEPQHF
TGTGCCTCCCAGGGTGGGGCTGAGCCCCAGCATTTT
>TRBJ1-1|many|15|-|TRBV12-3/TRBV12-4
CASSLLGRTNTEAFF
TGTGCCAGCAGTTTGCTGGGACGGACAAACACTGAAGCTTTCTTT
>TRBJ2-7|-|14|-|TRBV6-2/TRBV6-3
CASMLQQGRHEQYF
TGTGCCAGCATGCTCCAACAGGGCAGGCACGAGCAGTACTTC
>TRBJ2-1|-|16|TRBD1|TRBV6-5
CASSYSPGQGYNEQFF
TGTGCCAGCAGTTACTCACCGGGACAGGGTTACAATGAGCAGTTCTTC
>TRBJ2-3|-|18|TRBD2|TRBV12-3/TRBV12-4
CASSFWQLAGTSTDTQYF
TGTGCCAGCAGTTTCTGGCAGCTAGCGGGAACAAGCACAGATACGCAGTATTTT
>TRBJ1-2|-|12|-|TRBV9
CASSVAAGGYTF
TGTGCCAGCAGCGTAGCTGCAGGGGGCTACACCTTC
>TRBJ2-5|many|13|TRBD1|TRBV29-1
CSVGQGRWETQYF
TGCAGCGTCGGACAGGGGAGATGGGAGACCCAGTACTTC
>TRBJ2-2|few|14|-|TRBV5-6
CASSSKGNTGELFF
TGTGCCAGCAGCTCGAAGGGGAACACCGGGGAGCTGTTTTTT
>TRBJ1-4|-|15|-|TRBV28
CASSLRGRITEKLFF
TGTGCCAGCAGTTTGAGGGGCAGGATAACTGAAAAACTGTTTTTT
>TRBJ2-1|-|13|TRBD2|TRBV29-1
CSVKREPDGEQFF
TGCAGCGTAAAGCGGGAGCCAGACGGTGAGCAGTTCTTC
>TRBJ1-3|few|13|-|TRBV28
CASSTGPGNTIYF
TGTGCCAGCAGTACGGGTCCTGGAAACACCATATATTTT
>TRBJ2-7|few|20|-|TRBV11-2
CASSSMVGRDFFLFTYEQYF
TGTGCCAGCAGCTCAATGGTGGGCCGGGACTTTTTCCTTTTCACCTACGAGCAGTACTTC
>TRBJ1-1|-|15|-|TRBV6-5
CASSPVRSMNTEAFF
TGTGCCAGCAGCCCGGTCCGGTCCATGAACACTGAAGCTTTCTTT
>TRBJ2-1|-|14|-|TRBV4-3
CASSQVQEGGGQFF
TGCGCCAGCAGCCAAGTCCAGGAGGGAGGGGGACAGTTCTTC
>TRBJ2-2|few|17|TRBD1|TRBV4-3
CASSQDIEAGGGGELFF
TGCGCCAGCAGCCAAGATATCGAGGCAGGGGGCGGCGGGGAGCTGTTTTTT
>TRBJ2-1|few|13|TRBD2|TRBV7-3
CASSLTAGGLQFF
TGTGCCAGCAGCTTAACAGCGGGAGGGTTACAGTTCTTC
>TRBJ2-1|many|10|-|TRBV12-3/TRBV12-4
CASSRDRQFF
TGTGCCAGCAGCCGGGACCGGCAGTTCTTC
>TRBJ2-5|-|15|-|TRBV28
CASSLGGGPQETQYF
TGTGCCAGCAGTTTAGGAGGGGGCCCCCAAGAGACCCAGTACTTC
>TRBJ2-2|-|15|-|TRBV27
CASSPRAGEAGELFF
TGTGCCAGCAGTCCAAGGGCCGGGGAGGCCGGGGAGCTGTTTTTT
>TRBJ1-1|-|15|-|TRBV4-3
CASSQDIRRDTEAFF
TGCGCCAGCAGCCAAGATATTCGACGGGACACTGAAGCTTTCTTT
>TRBJ2-7|-|17|-|TRBV29-1
CSVEVDIGAPSSYEQYF
TGCAGCGTTGAGGTAGATATAGGGGCTCCCAGCTCCTACGAGCAGTACTTC
>TRBJ2-1|-|11|-|TRBV29-1
CSDKDRNEQFF
TGCTCCGACAAGGATAGGAATGAGCAGTTCTTC
>TRBJ2-6|-|15|-|TRBV24-1
CATGDKESGANVLTF
TGTGCCACCGGAGACAAGGAGTCTGGGGCCAACGTCCTGACTTTC